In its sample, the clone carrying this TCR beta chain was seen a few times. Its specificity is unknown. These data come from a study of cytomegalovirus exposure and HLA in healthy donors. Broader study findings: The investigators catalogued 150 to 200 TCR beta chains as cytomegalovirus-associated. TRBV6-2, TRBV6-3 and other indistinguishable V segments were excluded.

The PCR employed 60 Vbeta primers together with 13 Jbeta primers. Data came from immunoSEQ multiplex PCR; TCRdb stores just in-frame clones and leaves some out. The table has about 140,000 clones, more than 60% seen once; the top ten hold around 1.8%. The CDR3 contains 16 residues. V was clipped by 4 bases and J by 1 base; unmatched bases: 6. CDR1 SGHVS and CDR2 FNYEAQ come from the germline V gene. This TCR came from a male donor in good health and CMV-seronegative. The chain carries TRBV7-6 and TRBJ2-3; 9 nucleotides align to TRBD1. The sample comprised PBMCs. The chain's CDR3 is CASSWGQGGGTDTQYF. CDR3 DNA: TGTGCCAGCAGCTGGGGACAGGGAGGGGGCACAGATACGCAGTATTTT.